This TCR beta chain was documented in a study of cytomegalovirus exposure and HLA in healthy donors. About the study: Earlier, roughly 180 million T cells were analyzed, and about 100 million unique TCR beta sequences were found among them. Whole-study results and caveats: TRBV6-2, TRBV6-3 and some other V segments were unresolvable in 87-base-pair reads. Among donors in an Asian-associated ancestry cluster, a later analysis reportedly found fewer N-insertions than the roughly 670-donor mean. Upon later analysis, TCR association rates were observed to vary by HLA locus, being highest for DRB1 and lowest for HLA-C.

The PCR made use of 60 Vbeta and 13 Jbeta primers. Generated by immunoSEQ multiplex PCR, the TCRdb table keeps only in-frame clones and is missing some. The sample includes under 150,000 clones. J was trimmed by 0 bases and V by 3 bases; bases with no gene match: 2. Germline-derived CDR1 and CDR2 are MDHEN and SYDVKM. This CDR3 has 15 residues. With regard to this clone: Its specificity is not known.

What was sequenced was PBMCs. The rearrangement uses TRBV28 and TRBJ2-1, with 7 bases aligning to TRBD2. This TCR derives from a woman between 40 and 50 years old in good health and CMV-seronegative. The CDR3 sequence: CASSFPGGSYNEQFF. DNA of the CDR3: TGTGCCAGCAGTTTTCCGGGGGGCTCCTACAATGAGCAGTTCTTC.